This T cell receptor beta chain was recorded in a study of cytomegalovirus exposure and HLA in healthy donors. For the study at large: About 85 million unique TCR sequences came from HLA-typed donors in an early release.

The PCR had 60 Vbeta and 13 Jbeta primers. Sequencing was performed with immunoSEQ multiplex PCR; in TCRdb, only in-frame clones are kept and a portion is missing. The sample lists about 260,000 clones; roughly 86% were seen once. This clone was found once. CDR3 length equals 14 residues. Trimming cost V 8 bases and J 5 bases, with 17 bases left between them. Germline CDR1 and CDR2: MNHNS and SASEGT. The clonotype comes from a woman aged 40 to 50 in good health and CMV-seropositive. The V gene is TRBV6-1, the J gene TRBJ2-3, with TRBD1 as a possible D gene (5 bases). The material sequenced was PBMCs. The CDR3 is CASSLRGREDTQYF. The CDR3 nucleotides are TGTGCCAGCTCCCTTAGGGGAAGGGAAGATACGCAGTATTTT.